This T cell receptor beta chain was profiled in a study of radiation and T cells in renal cell carcinoma. Study-level information: Nephrectomy followed 15 Gy stereotactic body radiation by 4 weeks.

The CDR3 has 15 residues. Germline V CDR1 and CDR2: SGHDT, YYEEEE. Unmatched junction bases numbered 2, after V lost 3 bases and J lost 1 base. Whole-study findings and limits: From baseline, blood top tumor clonotypes peaked at 2 weeks post-radiation. No pretreatment tumor biopsies were available for baseline clonotypes.

Time point in this sample: baseline pretreatment blood. Treatment given: 15 Gy SBRT to primary tumor, nephrectomy 4 weeks later. This renal cell carcinoma was of the clear cell type. A note on this clone: As yet, its antigen is unknown.

The protocol was immunoSEQ multiplex PCR, while the TCRdb copy is restricted to in-frame clones and leaves out a portion. The sample contains about 140,000 clones, around 78% of which appear only once. This specimen was blood, taken from a patient whose treatment included radiotherapy and nephrectomy. V and J are TRBV5-6 and TRBJ2-2; 8 nucleotides agree with TRBD2. The source of this sequence is a woman between 45 and 65 years old with renal cell carcinoma. The CDR3 loop is CASSYSGENTGELFF. CDR3 nucleotide sequence: TGTGCCAGCAGCTATAGCGGGGAGAACACCGGGGAGCTGTTTTTT.